What follows are 11 T cell receptor beta chains derived from one specimen sequenced in a study of cytotoxic CD8 clonotypes in ibrutinib-treated CLL. Libraries were prepared by immunoSEQ multiplex PCR; TCRdb keeps only in-frame clonotypes and omits some of them. This sample carries roughly 150,000 clones, more than 75% of them seen once, and the ten largest clones take approximately 5.1%. Material: PBMCs, obtained after 24 months of ibrutinib treatment. The receptors shown here come from a human donor with chronic lymphocytic leukemia.

This CDR3 is CASRLVDTQYF. The CDR3 bases are TGTGCCAGCAGGCTAGTGGATACGCAGTATTTT. The V call is TRBV2, the J call TRBJ2-3; unclear D gene. V was cut by 6 bases and J by 6 bases, with 7 bases left in between. This CDR3 is built from 11 residues. Germline lookup yields CDR1 SNHLY and CDR2 FYNNEI.

Ten or more counts support this clone. The J gene is TRBJ2-4, the V gene TRBV9; D not resolved. Germline CDR1 and CDR2: SGDLS and YYNGEE. The CDR3 extends over 14 amino acids. Trimming cost V 1 base and J 9 bases, with 14 bases left between them. CDR3 DNA sequence: TGTGCCAGCAGCGTATCGGGCGCCCCAGGCATTCAGTACTTC. Amino acid sequence: CASSVSGAPGIQYF.

The V call is TRBV6-6, the J call TRBJ2-3, with D maybe TRBD1 (5 bases). The CDR3 loop spans 13 amino acids. Looked up from germline, CDR1 is MNHNY and CDR2 is SVGAGI (reference sequence). V shed 5 bases and J shed 11 bases, with 17 bases lying between them. The CDR3 here is CASSGRQSARQYF. The CDR3 DNA follows: TGTGCCAGCAGTGGGCGACAGTCGGCGAGGCAGTATTTT.

The CDR3, as DNA: TGTGCCTGGGCCAGGGGGGGCTCCTCCGGCGAGCAGTACTTC. Encoded protein: CAWARGGSSGEQYF. The V gene is TRBV30, the J gene TRBJ2-7; D may be TRBD1 or TRBD2 (7 bases each). Germline assignment: CDR1 GTSNPN and CDR2 SVGIG (reference sequence). Trimming removed 5 bases at V and 6 bases at J, with 20 bases between. The CDR3 spans 14 residues. The full variable domain, with the rest looked up from reference TRBV30 and TRBJ2-7, is SQTIHQWPATLVQPVGSPLSLECTVEGTSNPNLYWYRQAAGRGLQLLFYSVGIGQISSEVPQNLSASRPQDRQFILSSKKLLLSDSGFYLCAWARGGSSGEQYFGPGTRLTVT.

In this sample, this clone turned up a few times. The chain joins TRBV4-3 to TRBJ2-5, with D perhaps TRBD1 (5 bases). CDR3 length: 17 residues. V dropped 0 bases and J dropped 1 base, with 15 bases sitting between them. The germline gives CDR1 LGHNA, CDR2 YSLEER. The DNA of the CDR3 is TGCGCCAGCAGCCAAGATTTGGGCAGGGTGGTCCAAGAGACCCAGTACTTC. It translates to CASSQDLGRVVQETQYF.

V is TRBV7-7 and J is TRBJ2-5; TRBD1 matches 8 bases. The CDR3 contains 15 residues. Germline V gene data show CDR1 as SSHAT and CDR2 as FNYEAQ (reference sequence). The V and J ends lost 5 bases and 4 bases, in that order; junction bases with no gene match: 9. DNA of the CDR3: TGTGCCAGCAGCCCGAGGACAGGGTGGGGAGAGACCCAGTACTTC. Translation: CASSPRTGWGETQYF.

CDR3 sequence: CASSQVGSEAFF. The CDR3 DNA reads TGTGCCAGCTCACAAGTGGGCAGTGAAGCTTTCTTT. The chain carries TRBV18 and TRBJ1-1, with no clear D. In germline, CDR1 is KGHSH, CDR2 LQKENI. The CDR3 has 12 amino acids. V shed 4 bases and J shed 7 bases, with 10 bases lying between them. Variable domain in full (rest from reference TRBV18 and TRBJ1-1): NAGVMQNPRHLVRRRGQEARLRCSPMKGHSHVYWYRQLPEEGLKFMVYLQKENIIDESGMPKERFSAEFPKEGPSILRIQQVVRGDSAAYFCASSQVGSEAFFGQGTRLTVV.

V usage is TRBV19 and J usage is TRBJ2-3, with D maybe TRBD2 (6 bases). This CDR3 spans 13 amino acids. The V end lost 4 bases, the J end lost 7 bases, and 12 bases lay between the germline ends. Germline V gene data show CDR1 as LNHDA and CDR2 as SQIVND (reference sequence). CDR3 sequence: CASSRLGGNTQYF. CDR3 sequence (DNA): TGTGCCAGTAGTAGACTAGGTGGGAATACGCAGTATTTT.

Here the CDR3 reads CASIPGHRTYEQYF. The CDR3 DNA sequence: TGTGCCAGCATCCCGGGACACCGAACCTACGAGCAGTACTTC. This chain links TRBV6-1 with TRBJ2-7, with a tentative D call TRBD1 (6 bases). Trimming left V 7 bases short and J 2 bases short, with 15 bases between. In germline, CDR1 is MNHNS, CDR2 SASEGT. The CDR3 spans 14 residues.

This clone appeared a few times. The CDR3 sequence is CSVEGGRATGELFF. In DNA, the CDR3 is TGCAGCGTTGAAGGGGGGAGGGCCACCGGGGAGCTGTTTTTT. The chain has TRBV29-1 and TRBJ2-2; 7 bases match TRBD2. J was trimmed by 4 bases and V by 1 base; bases with no gene match: 3. CDR3 size: 14 residues. Germline assignment: CDR1 SQVTM and CDR2 ANQGSEA.

This clone was counted once. The CDR3 loop reads CASSPLGTVQETQYF. The CDR3 nucleotides are TGTGCCAGCAGTCCCCTTGGGACAGTTCAAGAGACCCAGTACTTC. The chain employs TRBV6-1 and TRBJ2-5, with 7 bases fitting TRBD1. Looked up from germline, CDR1 is MNHNS and CDR2 is SASEGT. This CDR3 comprises 15 residues. After removal of 5 bases from V and 2 bases from J, the junction contained 8 bases not matched to a gene.